The clone carrying this TCR beta chain was found many times. This sample is part of a study of naive and memory T cell subsets. Four PCR rounds used nested alpha and beta constant region primers plus the SP2 primer. TCRdb redid the calling of the 5' RACE reads with MiXCR, one entry per CDR3 protein. The table has roughly 48,000 distinct CDR3 sequences, about 4.4% seen once. This CDR3 comprises 14 residues. The germline CDR1 and CDR2 sequences are SGHRS and YFSETQ. J gave up 7 bases and V 3 bases, and 9 bases lay outside the gene matches. An oligonucleotide containing a UMI was ligated to the 3' end of TCR cDNA.

The rearrangement links TRBV5-1 to TRBJ2-7; 8 positions agree with TRBD1. This receptor was identified in a female donor in good health. CDR3 nucleotide sequence: TGCGCCAGCAGCTCTCGACAGGGGTCGGGGGAGCAGTACTTC. As protein: CASSSRQGSGEQYF.